Given below is one T cell receptor beta chain in context. Method: immunoSEQ multiplex PCR; TCRdb's copy keeps in-frame clones and lacks some. Of some 2 million clones listed, about 95% were seen once; the top ten hold 1% to 1.5%. This sample is drawn from a study of shared clonotypes between healthy human individuals. CD45RO-negative, CCR7-positively selected cells formed the naive CD8 fraction, excluding terminally differentiated effector memory CD45RA+ cells. V was clipped by 2 bases and J by 0 bases, with 9 bases between them. The CDR3 is 16 residues long. Germline loops: CDR1 SGHDT, CDR2 YYEEEE. The chain uses TRBV5-6 and TRBJ2-6; D is ambiguous. This sequence originates from a man aged 18 to 30 in good health. Sample: naive CD8+ T cells sorted from blood. The CDR3 spells CASSFSVFSGANVLTF. CDR3 in DNA: TGTGCCAGCAGCTTTTCTGTGTTCTCTGGGGCCAACGTCCTGACTTTC.